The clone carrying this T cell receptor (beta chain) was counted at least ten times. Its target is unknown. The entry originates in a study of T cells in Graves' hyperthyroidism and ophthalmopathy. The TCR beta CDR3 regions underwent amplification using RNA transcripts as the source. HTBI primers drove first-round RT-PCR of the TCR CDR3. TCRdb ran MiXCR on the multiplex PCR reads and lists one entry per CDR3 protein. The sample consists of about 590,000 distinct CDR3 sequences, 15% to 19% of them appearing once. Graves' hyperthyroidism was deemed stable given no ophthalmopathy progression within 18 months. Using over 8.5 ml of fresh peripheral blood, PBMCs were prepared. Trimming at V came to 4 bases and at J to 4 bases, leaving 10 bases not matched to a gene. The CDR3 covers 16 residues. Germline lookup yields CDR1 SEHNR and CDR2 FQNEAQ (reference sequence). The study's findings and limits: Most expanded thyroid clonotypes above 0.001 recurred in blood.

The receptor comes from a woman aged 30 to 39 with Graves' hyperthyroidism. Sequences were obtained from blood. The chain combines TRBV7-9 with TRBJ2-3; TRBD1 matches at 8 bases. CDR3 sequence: CASSSPLDRAPDTQYF. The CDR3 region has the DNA TGTGCCAGCAGCTCACCGTTGGACAGGGCCCCAGATACGCAGTATTTT.